Listed here is a single T cell receptor (beta chain). Antigen specificity is unknown. This record comes from a study of cytomegalovirus exposure and HLA in healthy donors. It was with 60 Vbeta and 13 Jbeta primers that the PCR ran. TCRdb keeps only in-frame clones here, not all; method: immunoSEQ multiplex PCR. Counted here are around 200,000 clones, roughly 83% occurring once; the ten biggest clones make up 1.2% to 1.5%. Each donor was healthy, and each was a bone marrow donor. Trimming took 6 bases from V and 4 from J; bases not matched to a gene: 8. Germline V CDR1 and CDR2: WNHNN, SYGVQD (reference sequence). The CDR3 contains 14 residues. Study-wide findings and caveats: Cytomegalovirus-associated TCR beta chains were listed, numbering 150 to 200.

The sample comprised PBMCs. This clonotype originated in a girl between 5 and 17 years old in good health and CMV-seronegative. The J gene is TRBJ1-1, the V gene TRBV10-1; 7 bases are a match to TRBD1. The CDR3 region has the DNA TGCGCCAGCAGGGAAACACAGGGGACCACTGAAGCTTTCTTT. Translation: CASRETQGTTEAFF.